The sequence of this T cell receptor (beta chain) was determined in a study of radiation and T cells in renal cell carcinoma. The method was immunoSEQ multiplex PCR; TCRdb's version includes in-frame clones alone and lacks a portion of them. The data hold roughly 80,000 clones, with about 86% observed a single time. This sample's time point: blood 2 weeks post-SBRT. Treatment reported: 15 Gy SBRT to primary tumor, nephrectomy 4 weeks later. Findings and limits, study-wide: Top tumor clonotypes rose in blood 2 weeks post-radiation, then contracted. No pretreatment tumor biopsies were available for baseline clonotypes.

Deletions cut 0 bases from V and 5 bases from J, with 14 bases between. In germline, CDR1 is SGHRS, CDR2 YFSETQ. CDR3 length: 15 amino acids. A note on this clone: The antigen is unknown.

The receptor's source is a woman between 50 and 59 years old with renal cell carcinoma. The genes are TRBV5-1 and TRBJ1-1, with D possibly TRBD1 on 6 matching bases. Material: blood, obtained from a patient whose treatment included radiotherapy and nephrectomy. The CDR3: CASSLVGGGSTEAFF. CDR3 DNA sequence: TGCGCCAGCAGCTTGGTCGGGGGCGGGTCTACTGAAGCTTTCTTT.